The next 25 T cell receptor beta chains were all read from a single sample in a study of cytomegalovirus exposure and HLA in healthy donors. PCR involved 60 Vbeta and 13 Jbeta primers. Using immunoSEQ multiplex PCR, the repertoire was profiled, and TCRdb retains in-frame clones only, with some absent. In the table there are around 170,000 clones, about three quarters of which are singletons. Sequenced input: PBMCs. The receptors stem from a man aged 18-30 years in good health and CMV-seronegative.

The chain is built from TRBV6-6 and TRBJ1-5; no clear D gene. V dropped 0 bases and J dropped 5 bases, with 8 bases sitting between them. The CDR3 has 14 residues. CDR1 and CDR2 (germline): MNHNY, SVGAGI (reference sequence). The CDR3 DNA is TGTGCCAGCAGTTACTCGGGAGGAGATCAGCCCCAGCATTTT. It yields the protein CASSYSGGDQPQHF.

The chain carries TRBV7-2 and TRBJ2-7; the match to TRBD1 covers 7 bases. CDR3 length: 12 amino acids. J was trimmed by 8 bases and V by 1 base; bases with no gene match: 2. CDR1 and CDR2 from the germline V gene are SGHTA and FQGNSA. This CDR3 is CASSLGQGQQYF. CDR3 DNA: TGTGCCAGCAGCTTAGGACAGGGCCAGCAGTACTTC. The complete variable domain, with remaining parts taken from reference TRBV7-2 and TRBJ2-7, reads GAGVSQSPSNKVTEKGKDVELRCDPISGHTALYWYRQSLGQGLEFLIYFQGNSAPDKSGLPSDRFSAERTGGSVSTLTIQRTQQEDSAVYLCASSLGQGQQYFGPGTRLTVT.

V usage is TRBV2 and J usage is TRBJ2-5, with TRBD2 as a possible D gene (6 bases). The CDR3 has 14 amino acids. Germline assignment: CDR1 SNHLY and CDR2 FYNNEI. Trimming removed 4 bases from V and 5 bases from J, with 14 bases in between. CDR3 sequence: CASSVSGYGETQYF. The CDR3 coding sequence is TGTGCCAGCAGTGTGAGCGGGTACGGGGAGACCCAGTACTTC.

This clone has more than one count but fewer than ten. The chain uses TRBV11-3 and TRBJ2-3, with D perhaps TRBD1 (7 bases). The CDR3 has 16 amino acids. Per germline, CDR1 SGHNT and CDR2 YENEEA. Trimming shortened V by 5 bases and J by 0 bases, and 15 bases separated the two germline ends. The CDR3 DNA sequence: TGTGCCAGCAGCCTAGGAGGGGACAGTAGCACAGATACGCAGTATTTT. This encodes CASSLGGDSSTDTQYF.

This clone is a singleton in its sample. The chain is built from TRBV7-9 and TRBJ1-4; 7 bases agree with TRBD1. This CDR3 contains 15 residues. V shed 0 bases, J shed 8 bases, and the junction held 6 bases outside the gene matches. Germline CDR1 SEHNR, CDR2 FQNEAQ (reference sequence). The chain's CDR3 is CASSLAGQVDEKLFF. In nucleotides, the CDR3 is TGTGCCAGCAGCTTAGCCGGACAGGTAGACGAAAAACTGTTTTTT.

The chain joins TRBV5-4 to TRBJ2-1; 13 nucleotides match TRBD2. This CDR3 is 15 amino acids long. V lost 5 bases and J lost 6; bases outside the gene matches: 5. Germline V lookup: CDR1 SGHNT, CDR2 YYREEE (reference sequence). The DNA for the CDR3 is TGTGCCAGCAGTCGACGACTAGCGGGAGGCAATGAGCAGTTCTTC. Its protein product is CASSRRLAGGNEQFF.

The chain is built from TRBV11-3 and TRBJ1-1; 9 bases fit TRBD1. Trimming cost V 2 bases and J 6 bases; bases outside gene matches: 7. This CDR3 is 15 amino acids long. Germline V CDR1 and CDR2: SGHNT, YENEEA. CDR3 DNA sequence: TGTGCCAGCAGCTTACGGGGACAGGGAACCCCTGAAGCTTTCTTT. This translates into CASSLRGQGTPEAFF.

The chain employs TRBV27 and TRBJ1-2; 9 bases match TRBD1. The CDR3 loop spans 14 amino acids. Per germline, CDR1 MNHEY and CDR2 SMNVEV (reference sequence). The ends lost 5 bases at V and 7 bases at J; junction bases unmatched: 8. In DNA, the CDR3 is TGTGCCAGCAGTCCGGGGGACAGGGTGGCTGGCTACACCTTC. Translating gives CASSPGDRVAGYTF.

The chain employs TRBV4-3 and TRBJ2-2, with D perhaps matching TRBD2 (6 bases). CDR3 length: 17 amino acids. Germline values: CDR1 LGHNA, CDR2 YSLEER. V lost 0 bases to trimming and J lost 5 bases, with 16 bases between them. The CDR3 nucleotides are TGCGCCAGCAGCCAAGAGACGGGGGTCTTTGGTACCGGGGAGCTGTTTTTT. Residues: CASSQETGVFGTGELFF.

This chain connects TRBV4-2 to TRBJ2-7; no definite D call. The CDR3 is made up of 17 amino acids. The germline V and J ends were trimmed by 1 base and 2 bases, with 18 bases remaining between them. Germline V lookup: CDR1 LGHNA, CDR2 YNFKEQ. The CDR3 nucleotides are TGTGCCAGCAGCCAAGCCTCCTGGGCCGCCGGCACCTACGAGCAGTACTTC. It specifies CASSQASWAAGTYEQYF.

A remark on this clone: Within the sample, other DNA sequences also encode this same CDR3. The chain joins TRBV30 to TRBJ1-1, with D tentatively TRBD1 (5 bases). The CDR3 contains 13 residues. Trimming left V 0 bases short and J 1 base short, with 6 bases between. The germline V gene encodes CDR1 GTSNPN and CDR2 SVGIG (reference sequence). The CDR3 coding sequence is TGTGCCTGGAGTGTGCAGGGGAACACTGAAGCTTTCTTT. As protein: CAWSVQGNTEAFF. The full variable domain, completed using reference TRBV30 and TRBJ1-1, is SQTIHQWPATLVQPVGSPLSLECTVEGTSNPNLYWYRQAAGRGLQLLFYSVGIGQISSEVPQNLSASRPQDRQFILSSKKLLLSDSGFYLCAWSVQGNTEAFFGQGTRLTVV.

The gene calls are TRBV6-5 and TRBJ2-7; 7 positions agree with TRBD1. Germline V lookup: CDR1 MNHEY, CDR2 SVGAGI. The CDR3 runs 14 residues. The trim removed 6 bases at V and 6 bases at J, leaving 11 bases unmatched. The DNA of the CDR3 is TGTGCCAGCAGAGATCGGGACAGTCCCCCCGAGCAGTACTTC. It specifies CASRDRDSPPEQYF.

This clone showed up just once. V is TRBV5-4 and J is TRBJ1-4; no reliable D call. The germline V and J ends were trimmed by 1 base and 6 bases, with 10 bases remaining between them. This CDR3 comprises 14 residues. Germline V gene lookup returns CDR1 SGHNT and CDR2 YYREEE (reference sequence). CDR3 sequence reads: CASSLSSEDEKLFF. The CDR3 coding sequence is TGTGCCAGCAGCTTGAGTTCCGAGGATGAAAAACTGTTTTTT.

The chain combines TRBV11-3 with TRBJ1-2; TRBD1 matches 9 bases. The germline gives CDR1 SGHNT, CDR2 YENEEA. V dropped 1 base and J dropped 5; count of bases not matched to a gene: 2. This CDR3 is built from 14 residues. The CDR3 sequence is CASSLGDRVYGYTF. DNA for the CDR3: TGTGCCAGCAGCTTAGGGGACAGGGTTTATGGCTACACCTTC.

The V gene is TRBV10-3, the J gene TRBJ2-1; 12 nucleotides align to TRBD2. The CDR3 is 18 residues long. Germline CDR1 and CDR2: ENHRY and SYGVKD. With V trimmed by 0 bases and J by 6 bases, 9 bases remained unmatched. Here the CDR3 DNA reads TGTGCCATCAGTGAGTCGCCGACTAGCGGGAGCTTGAGCAATGAGCAGTTCTTC. Residues: CAISESPTSGSLSNEQFF.

The rearrangement uses TRBV15 and TRBJ2-3; 16 nucleotides match TRBD2. Looked up from germline, CDR1 is LNHNV and CDR2 is YYDKDF (reference sequence). The V gene end was trimmed by 4 bases and the J gene end by 0 bases; junction bases not matched to a gene: 7. This CDR3 region has 19 residues. CDR3 protein: CATSIPTGLAGGSTDTQYF. Written as DNA, the CDR3 is TGTGCCACCAGCATCCCGACGGGACTAGCGGGAGGGAGCACAGATACGCAGTATTTT. Combining the CDR3 with reference TRBV15 and TRBJ2-3 gives the whole variable domain DAMVIQNPRYQVTQFGKPVTLSCSQTLNHNVMYWYQQKSSQAPKLLFHYYDKDFNNEADTPDNFQSRRPNTSFCFLDIRSPGLGDTAMYLCATSIPTGLAGGSTDTQYFGPGTRLTVL.

The V call is TRBV30, the J call TRBJ1-5; D is possibly TRBD1 (5 bases). V was trimmed by 6 bases and J by 3 bases, leaving 24 bases between them. CDR1 is GTSNPN, CDR2 SVGIG, per germline (reference sequence). The CDR3 runs to 17 residues. The CDR3 reads CACSKGFTGLVNQPQHF. CDR3 DNA sequence: TGTGCCTGCTCCAAGGGATTTACAGGATTAGTCAATCAGCCCCAGCATTTT.

This clone was detected only a few times. This sequence joins TRBV5-3 and TRBJ2-5; 8 nucleotides match TRBD2. TRBV5-3 qualifies as an ORF whose function is uncertain. This CDR3 region has 16 residues. With V trimmed by 7 bases and J by 7 bases, 18 bases remained unmatched. CDR3 sequence reads: CARDPPASGGRGTQYF. For the CDR3, the DNA is TGTGCCAGAGACCCCCCGGCGAGCGGGGGAAGGGGGACCCAGTACTTC.

CDR3 loop: CASSTHSGEGYNEQFF. The CDR3 DNA reads as TGTGCCAGCAGCACTCATAGCGGGGAGGGGTACAATGAGCAGTTCTTC. The V and J genes are TRBV9 and TRBJ2-1; 8 bases are shared with TRBD2. CDR1 and CDR2 from the germline V gene are SGDLS and YYNGEE. The CDR3 consists of 16 residues. With 4 bases clipped from V and 4 bases from J, the junction kept 10 bases outside the gene matches.

The chain links TRBV7-2 to TRBJ2-5; 7 positions agree with TRBD2. The length of the CDR3 is 18 residues. The trim removed 6 bases at V and 0 bases at J, leaving 16 bases unmatched. Germline CDR1 SGHTA, CDR2 FQGNSA. CDR3 in amino acids: CASSVLAGDGGYQETQYF. CDR3 nucleotides: TGTGCCAGCAGTGTACTGGCGGGAGATGGGGGGTACCAAGAGACCCAGTACTTC. The whole variable domain, filled in from reference TRBV7-2 and TRBJ2-5, reads GAGVSQSPSNKVTEKGKDVELRCDPISGHTALYWYRQSLGQGLEFLIYFQGNSAPDKSGLPSDRFSAERTGGSVSTLTIQRTQQEDSAVYLCASSVLAGDGGYQETQYFGPGTRLLVL.

This clone was detected only a few times. The rearrangement joins TRBV19 to TRBJ1-1; the D gene is possibly TRBD1 (6 bases). Germline-derived CDR1 and CDR2 are LNHDA and SQIVND (reference sequence). Deletions cut 6 bases from V and 2 bases from J, with 13 bases between. The CDR3 has 14 amino acids. This CDR3 is CASRFTGSNTEAFF. The CDR3 DNA reads as TGTGCCAGTAGGTTCACAGGGTCAAACACTGAAGCTTTCTTT.

The V and J genes are TRBV6-6 and TRBJ1-2; 7 nucleotides align to TRBD1. The CDR3 spans 15 residues. CDR1 and CDR2 from the germline V gene are MNHNY and SVGAGI (reference sequence). V shed 6 bases, J shed 0 bases, and the junction held 7 bases outside the gene matches. CDR3 sequence (DNA): TGTGCCAGCAGAACCACAGGGGACACTAACTATGGCTACACCTTC. Amino acid sequence: CASRTTGDTNYGYTF.

The rearrangement joins TRBV9 to TRBJ2-5, with D maybe TRBD1 (5 bases). V shed 1 base and J shed 2 bases, with 6 bases lying between them. The CDR3 has 13 amino acids. Germline CDR1 is SGDLS and CDR2 is YYNGEE. The CDR3 sequence is CASSVTGQETQYF. Here the CDR3 DNA reads TGTGCCAGCAGCGTAACAGGACAAGAGACCCAGTACTTC.

The rearrangement links TRBV5-6 to TRBJ1-1; D call uncertain. V lost 0 bases and J lost 6, with 12 bases in between. The V gene's germline CDR1 is SGHDT and CDR2 YYEEEE. The CDR3 sequence is 14 residues long. The CDR3 spells CASSLVPGIPEAFF. CDR3 bases: TGTGCCAGCAGCTTGGTGCCCGGGATCCCTGAAGCTTTCTTT.

The CDR3: CASSYSADRPTEAFF. DNA of the CDR3: TGTGCCAGCAGTTACTCGGCGGACAGACCCACTGAAGCTTTCTTT. V and J are TRBV6-5 and TRBJ1-1, with D possibly TRBD1 on 6 matching bases. Trimming stripped 0 bases from V and 4 bases from J, with 12 bases between. This CDR3 has 15 amino acids. CDR1 MNHEY and CDR2 SVGAGI come from the germline V gene.